This T cell receptor beta chain was sequenced in a study of T cell responses to AZD1222 COVID-19 vaccine. Libraries were prepared by immunoSEQ multiplex PCR; TCRdb keeps only in-frame clonotypes and omits some of them. Of roughly 180,000 clones listed, 94% were seen once; the top ten hold 1.5% to 2%. The ends lost 2 bases at V and 4 bases at J; junction bases unmatched: 3. The germline gives CDR1 MNHEY, CDR2 SVGAGI. The CDR3 is 14 amino acids. The sequence was collected from an adult who received the AZD1222 COVID-19 vaccine. V gene TRBV6-5 combines with J gene TRBJ2-3; 7 bases are shared with TRBD2. The sequencing here drew on peripheral blood, taken 28 days after the second AZD1222 dose. CDR3: CASSYEGGPDTQYF. The CDR3, as DNA: TGTGCCAGCAGTTACGAGGGAGGGCCAGATACGCAGTATTTT.